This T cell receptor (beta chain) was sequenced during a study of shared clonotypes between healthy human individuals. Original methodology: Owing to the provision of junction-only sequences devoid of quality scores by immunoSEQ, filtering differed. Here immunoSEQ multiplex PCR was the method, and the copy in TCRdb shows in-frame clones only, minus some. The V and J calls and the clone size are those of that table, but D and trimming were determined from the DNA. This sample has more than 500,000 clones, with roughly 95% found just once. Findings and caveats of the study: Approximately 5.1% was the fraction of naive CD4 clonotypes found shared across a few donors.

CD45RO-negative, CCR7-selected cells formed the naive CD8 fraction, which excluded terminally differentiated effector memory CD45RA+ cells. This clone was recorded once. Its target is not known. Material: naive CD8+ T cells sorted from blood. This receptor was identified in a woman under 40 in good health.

The CDR3 region has the DNA TGTGCCAGCAGCTTATCTGGAGCCAATGAGCAGTTCTTC. Amino acid sequence: CASSLSGANEQFF. J is TRBJ2-1 and V is TRBV7-3; D uncertain. Trimming took off 2 bases at V and 6 bases at J, with 8 bases between the two ends. The CDR3 is 13 amino acids. Looked up from germline, CDR1 is SGHTA and CDR2 is FQGTGA.